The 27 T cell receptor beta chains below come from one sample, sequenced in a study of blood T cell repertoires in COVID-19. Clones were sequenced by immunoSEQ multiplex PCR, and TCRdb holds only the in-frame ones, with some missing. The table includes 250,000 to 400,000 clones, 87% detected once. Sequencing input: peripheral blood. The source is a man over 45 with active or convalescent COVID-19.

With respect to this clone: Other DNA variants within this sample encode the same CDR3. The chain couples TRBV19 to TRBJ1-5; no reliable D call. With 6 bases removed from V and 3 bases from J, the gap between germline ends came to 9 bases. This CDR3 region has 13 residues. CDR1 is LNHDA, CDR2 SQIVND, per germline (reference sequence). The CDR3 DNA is TGTGCCAGTAGCCCCGCGATCAATCAGCCCCAGCATTTT. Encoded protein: CASSPAINQPQHF.

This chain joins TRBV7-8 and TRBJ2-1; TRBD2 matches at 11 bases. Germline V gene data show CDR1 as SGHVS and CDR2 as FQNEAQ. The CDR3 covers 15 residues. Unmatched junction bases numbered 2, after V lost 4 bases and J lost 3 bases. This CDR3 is CASSSTSGGYNEQFF. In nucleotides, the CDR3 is TGTGCCAGCAGCTCTACTAGCGGGGGCTACAATGAGCAGTTCTTC.

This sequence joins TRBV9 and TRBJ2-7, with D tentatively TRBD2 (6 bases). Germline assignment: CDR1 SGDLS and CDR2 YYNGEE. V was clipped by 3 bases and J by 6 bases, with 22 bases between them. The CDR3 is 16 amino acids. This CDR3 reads CASSALGTATPGEQYF. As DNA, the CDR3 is TGTGCCAGCAGCGCCCTAGGGACTGCAACCCCCGGCGAGCAGTACTTC.

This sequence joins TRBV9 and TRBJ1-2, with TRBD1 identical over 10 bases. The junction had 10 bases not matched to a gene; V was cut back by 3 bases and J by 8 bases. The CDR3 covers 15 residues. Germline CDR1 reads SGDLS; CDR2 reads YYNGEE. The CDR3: CASSARDRGIEGYTF. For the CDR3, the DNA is TGTGCCAGCAGCGCCCGGGACAGGGGAATAGAGGGCTACACCTTC.

CDR3 in amino acids: CASSLGDRNGYTF. In nucleotides, the CDR3 is TGTGCCAGCAGCTTGGGGGACAGGAATGGCTACACCTTC. The V call is TRBV11-2, the J call TRBJ1-2; 8 bases fit TRBD1. J was trimmed by 6 bases and V by 3 bases; bases with no gene match: 3. This CDR3 is 13 amino acids long. Germline values: CDR1 SGHAT, CDR2 FQNNGV.

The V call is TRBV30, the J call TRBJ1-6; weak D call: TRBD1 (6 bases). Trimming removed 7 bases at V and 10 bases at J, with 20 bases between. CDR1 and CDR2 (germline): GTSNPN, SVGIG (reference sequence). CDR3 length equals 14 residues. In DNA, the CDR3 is TGTGCCTTGGGAATGGGGAGGGGGGACTCACCCCTCCACTTT. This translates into CALGMGRGDSPLHF.

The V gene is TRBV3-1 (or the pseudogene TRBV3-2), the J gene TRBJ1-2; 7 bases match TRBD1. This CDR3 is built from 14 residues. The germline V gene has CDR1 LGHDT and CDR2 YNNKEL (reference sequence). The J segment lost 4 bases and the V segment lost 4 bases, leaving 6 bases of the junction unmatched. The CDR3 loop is CASSRQGEGYGYTF. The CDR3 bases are TGTGCCAGCAGCCGACAGGGTGAAGGCTATGGCTACACCTTC.

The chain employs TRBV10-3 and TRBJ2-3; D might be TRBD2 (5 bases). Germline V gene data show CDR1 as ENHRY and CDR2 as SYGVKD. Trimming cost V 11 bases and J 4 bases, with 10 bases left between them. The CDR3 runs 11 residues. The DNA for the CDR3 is TGTGCCTCCGGGATTTCAGATACGCAGTATTTT. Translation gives CASGISDTQYF.

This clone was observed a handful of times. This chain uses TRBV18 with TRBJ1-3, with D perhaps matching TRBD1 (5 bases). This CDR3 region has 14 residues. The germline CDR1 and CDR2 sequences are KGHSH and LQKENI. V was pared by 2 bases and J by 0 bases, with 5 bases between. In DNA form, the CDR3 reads TGTGCCAGCTCACCAAGGGGCTCTGGAAACACCATATATTTT. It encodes CASSPRGSGNTIYF.

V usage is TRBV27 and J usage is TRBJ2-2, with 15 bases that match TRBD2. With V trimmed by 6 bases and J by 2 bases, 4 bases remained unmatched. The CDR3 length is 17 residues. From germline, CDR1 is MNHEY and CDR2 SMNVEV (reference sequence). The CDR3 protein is CASRGTSGRINTGELFF. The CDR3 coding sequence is TGTGCCAGCAGAGGGACTAGCGGGAGGATTAACACCGGGGAGCTGTTTTTT.

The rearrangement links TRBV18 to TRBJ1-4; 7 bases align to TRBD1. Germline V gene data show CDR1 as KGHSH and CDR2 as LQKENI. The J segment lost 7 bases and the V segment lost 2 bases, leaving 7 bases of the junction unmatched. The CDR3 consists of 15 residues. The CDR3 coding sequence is TGTGCCAGCTCACCAAAGGGGACAGCCGGTGAAAAACTGTTTTTT. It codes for CASSPKGTAGEKLFF.

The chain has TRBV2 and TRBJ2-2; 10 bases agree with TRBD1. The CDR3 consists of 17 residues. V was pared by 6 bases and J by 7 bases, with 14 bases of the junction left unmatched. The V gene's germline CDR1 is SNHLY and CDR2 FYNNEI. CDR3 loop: CASRLRDRGLSGGELFF. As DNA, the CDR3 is TGTGCCAGCAGACTCCGGGACAGGGGCCTGTCGGGCGGGGAGCTGTTTTTT. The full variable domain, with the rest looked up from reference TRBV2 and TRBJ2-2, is EPEVTQTPSHQVTQMGQEVILRCVPISNHLYFYWYRQILGQKVEFLVSFYNNEISEKSEIFDDQFSVERPDGSNFTLKIRSTKLEDSAMYFCASRLRDRGLSGGELFFGEGSRLTVL.

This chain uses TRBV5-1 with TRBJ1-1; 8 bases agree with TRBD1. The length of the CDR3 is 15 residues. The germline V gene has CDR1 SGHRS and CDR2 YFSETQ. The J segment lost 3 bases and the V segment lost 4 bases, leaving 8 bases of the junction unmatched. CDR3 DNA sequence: TGCGCCAGCAGCCGATCGGACAGGGAGTACACTGAAGCTTTCTTT. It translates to CASSRSDREYTEAFF.

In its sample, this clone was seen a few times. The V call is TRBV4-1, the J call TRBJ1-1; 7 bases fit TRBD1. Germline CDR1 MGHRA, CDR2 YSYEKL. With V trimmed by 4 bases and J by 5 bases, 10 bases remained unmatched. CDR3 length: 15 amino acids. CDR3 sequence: CASSRVYRGGTEAFF. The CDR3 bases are TGCGCCAGCAGCCGGGTCTACAGGGGTGGAACTGAAGCTTTCTTT.

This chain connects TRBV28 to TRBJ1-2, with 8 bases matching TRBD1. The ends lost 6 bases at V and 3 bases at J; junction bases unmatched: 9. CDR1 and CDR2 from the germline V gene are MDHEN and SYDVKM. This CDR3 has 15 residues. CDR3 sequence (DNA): TGTGCCAGCAGCTCTGGGACAGGAGGAGACTATGGCTACACCTTC. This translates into CASSSGTGGDYGYTF.

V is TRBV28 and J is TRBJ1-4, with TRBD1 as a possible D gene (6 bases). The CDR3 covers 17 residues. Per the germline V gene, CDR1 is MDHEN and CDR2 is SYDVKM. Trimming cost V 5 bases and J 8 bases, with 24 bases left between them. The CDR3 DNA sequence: TGTGCCAGCAGTCCCGAAAATTACAGGGTGATTAGGGAAAAACTGTTTTTT. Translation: CASSPENYRVIREKLFF.

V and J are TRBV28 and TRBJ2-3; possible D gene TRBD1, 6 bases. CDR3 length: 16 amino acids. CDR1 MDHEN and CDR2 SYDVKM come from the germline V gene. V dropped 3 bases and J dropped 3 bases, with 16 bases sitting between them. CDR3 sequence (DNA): TGTGCCAGCAGTTTTCCTGGGGTGAGGGGGACAGATACGCAGTATTTT. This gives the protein CASSFPGVRGTDTQYF.

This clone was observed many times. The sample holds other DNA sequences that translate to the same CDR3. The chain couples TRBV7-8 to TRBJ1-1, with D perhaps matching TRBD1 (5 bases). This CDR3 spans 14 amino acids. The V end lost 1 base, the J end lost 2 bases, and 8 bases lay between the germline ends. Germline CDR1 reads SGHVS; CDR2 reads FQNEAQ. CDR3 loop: CASSLGRGNTEAFF. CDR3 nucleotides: TGTGCCAGCAGCTTAGGTAGGGGTAACACTGAAGCTTTCTTT.

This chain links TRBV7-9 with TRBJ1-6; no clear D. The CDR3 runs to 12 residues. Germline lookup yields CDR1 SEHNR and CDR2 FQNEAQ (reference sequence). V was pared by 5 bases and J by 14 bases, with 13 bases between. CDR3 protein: CASSPTTLTLHF. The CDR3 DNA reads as TGTGCCAGCAGCCCGACGACTTTGACCCTCCACTTT.

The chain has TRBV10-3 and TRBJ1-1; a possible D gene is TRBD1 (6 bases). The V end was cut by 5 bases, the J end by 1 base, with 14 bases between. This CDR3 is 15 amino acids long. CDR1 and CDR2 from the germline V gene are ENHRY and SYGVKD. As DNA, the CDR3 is TGTGCCATCAGTCCACAGGGAACAGGGAACACTGAAGCTTTCTTT. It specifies CAISPQGTGNTEAFF.

CDR3 sequence (DNA): TGTGCCAGCATCGCAGGTGACAGGGGGCTCAATCAGCCCCAGCATTTT. Amino acid sequence: CASIAGDRGLNQPQHF. This rearrangement joins TRBV28 to TRBJ1-5; 10 bases agree with TRBD1. In germline, CDR1 is MDHEN, CDR2 SYDVKM. V was pared by 7 bases and J by 3 bases, with 9 bases of the junction left unmatched. This CDR3 spans 16 amino acids.

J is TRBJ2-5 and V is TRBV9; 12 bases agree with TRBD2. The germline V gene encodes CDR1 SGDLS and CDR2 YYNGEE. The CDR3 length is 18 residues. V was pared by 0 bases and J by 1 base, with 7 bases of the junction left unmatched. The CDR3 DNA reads TGTGCCAGCAGCGTAGGTCTAGCGGGGGGGCCGGCCCAAGAGACCCAGTACTTC. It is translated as CASSVGLAGGPAQETQYF.

In nucleotides, the CDR3 is TGTGCCAGCAGCGAGGGGACTAGCGGGAGGGCCATGGACATTCAGTACTTC. Its translation: CASSEGTSGRAMDIQYF. The chain is built from TRBV9 and TRBJ2-4; 16 bases are a match to TRBD2. This CDR3 is 17 amino acids long. Germline V gene data show CDR1 as SGDLS and CDR2 as YYNGEE. The trim removed 3 bases at V and 8 bases at J, leaving 8 bases unmatched. Full variable domain (rest looked up from reference TRBV9 and TRBJ2-4): DSGVTQTPKHLITATGQRVTLRCSPRSGDLSVYWYQQSLDQGLQFLIQYYNGEERAKGNILERFSAQQFPDLHSELNLSSLELGDSALYFCASSEGTSGRAMDIQYFGAGTRLSVL.

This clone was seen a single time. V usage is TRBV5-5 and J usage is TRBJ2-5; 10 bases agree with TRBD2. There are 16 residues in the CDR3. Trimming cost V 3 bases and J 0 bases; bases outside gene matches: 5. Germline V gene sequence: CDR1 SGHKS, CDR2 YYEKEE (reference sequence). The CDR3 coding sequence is TGTGCCAGCAGCTCCACTAGCGGGATCCACCAAGAGACCCAGTACTTC. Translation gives CASSSTSGIHQETQYF. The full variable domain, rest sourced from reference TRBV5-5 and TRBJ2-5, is DAGVTQSPTHLIKTRGQQVTLRCSPISGHKSVSWYQQVLGQGPQFIFQYYEKEERGRGNFPDRFSARQFPNYSSELNVNALLLGDSALYLCASSSTSGIHQETQYFGPGTRLLVL.

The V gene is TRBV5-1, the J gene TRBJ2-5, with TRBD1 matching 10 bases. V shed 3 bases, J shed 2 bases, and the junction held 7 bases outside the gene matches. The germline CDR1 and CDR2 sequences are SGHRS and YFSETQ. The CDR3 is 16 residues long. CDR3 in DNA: TGCGCCAGCAGCTGGGATATGGACAGGGGGCAAGAGACCCAGTACTTC. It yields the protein CASSWDMDRGQETQYF.

The CDR3 loop is CASSHRRTGGEYSNQPQHF. CDR3 DNA: TGTGCCAGCAGCCATCGACGTACAGGGGGCGAATATAGCAATCAGCCCCAGCATTTT. The chain is built from TRBV7-2 and TRBJ1-5; the match to TRBD1 covers 9 bases. Germline values: CDR1 SGHTA, CDR2 FQGNSA. This CDR3 contains 19 residues. Trimming removed 5 bases from V and 0 bases from J; junction bases left unmatched: 14.

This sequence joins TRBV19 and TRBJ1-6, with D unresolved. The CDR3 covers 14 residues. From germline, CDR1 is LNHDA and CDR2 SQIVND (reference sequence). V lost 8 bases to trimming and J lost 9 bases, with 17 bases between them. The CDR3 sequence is CASEAEEPGSPLHF. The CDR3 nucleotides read TGTGCCAGTGAGGCGGAAGAGCCGGGTTCACCCCTCCACTTT.